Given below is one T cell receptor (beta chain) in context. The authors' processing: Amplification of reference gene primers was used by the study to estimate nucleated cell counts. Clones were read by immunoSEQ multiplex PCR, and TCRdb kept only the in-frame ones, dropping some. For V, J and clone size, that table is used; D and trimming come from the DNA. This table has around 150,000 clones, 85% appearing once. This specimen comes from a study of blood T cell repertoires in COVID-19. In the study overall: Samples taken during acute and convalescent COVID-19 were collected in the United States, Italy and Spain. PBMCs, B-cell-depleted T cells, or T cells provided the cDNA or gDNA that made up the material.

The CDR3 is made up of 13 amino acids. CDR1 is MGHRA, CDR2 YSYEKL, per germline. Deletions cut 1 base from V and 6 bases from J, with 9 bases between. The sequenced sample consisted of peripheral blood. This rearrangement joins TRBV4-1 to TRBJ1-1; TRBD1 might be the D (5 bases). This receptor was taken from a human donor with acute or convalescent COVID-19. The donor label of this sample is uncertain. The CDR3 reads CASSQAGGSEAFF. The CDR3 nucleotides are TGCGCCAGCAGCCAAGCGGGGGGGTCTGAAGCTTTCTTT.